The 21 T cell receptor beta chains below all came from one sample that was sequenced in a study of T-cell reconstitution after alpha-beta-depleted transplantation in children. Unique molecular identifiers were used to barcode this TCRbeta library. MiXCR was run by TCRdb on the PCR reads, yielding one entry per CDR3 protein. This sample carries approximately 130,000 distinct CDR3 sequences, around 9.8% of them seen once, and the ten largest clones take 24%. The source material was PBMCs, mostly from graft donor cells, sampled 180 days after TCRalphabeta/CD19-depleted stem cell transplant. These receptors were collected from a girl in the first two years of life who had a stem cell transplant for combined immunodeficiency, so the T cells may come from the graft donor.

This clonotype was detected a few times. The chain has TRBV27 and TRBJ2-7, with a tentative D call TRBD2 (7 bases). V was pared by 2 bases and J by 2 bases, with 10 bases between. The CDR3 extends over 14 amino acids. Germline CDR1 is MNHEY and CDR2 is SMNVEV (reference sequence). In DNA form, the CDR3 reads TGTGCCAGCAGTTTAAGGGGGGGCCCCTACGAGCAGTACTTC. Translation: CASSLRGGPYEQYF.

The chain recombines TRBV7-2 with TRBJ1-1; TRBD1 matches at 7 bases. V lost 2 bases to trimming and J lost 9 bases; unmatched junction nucleotides: 3. The germline V gene encodes CDR1 SGHTA and CDR2 FQGNSA. The CDR3 is made up of 12 amino acids. CDR3 DNA sequence: TGTGCCAGCAGCTTATGGGGACAGAAAGCTTTCTTT. As protein: CASSLWGQKAFF.

In its sample, this clonotype was seen a few times. This chain joins TRBV15 and TRBJ1-2, with 7 bases that match TRBD1. The junction had 3 bases not matched to a gene; V was cut back by 5 bases and J by 0 bases. Germline V gives CDR1 LNHNV, CDR2 YYDKDF (reference sequence). This CDR3 is built from 14 residues. The CDR3 DNA reads TGTGCCACCAGCCGGGACAGAGCTAACTATGGCTACACCTTC. Amino acids: CATSRDRANYGYTF.

This clonotype was seen more than once but under ten times. The chain uses TRBV20-1 and TRBJ1-1, with unresolved D. Looked up from germline, CDR1 is DFQATT and CDR2 is SNEGSKA (reference sequence). The CDR3 runs to 12 residues. Trimming cost V 3 bases and J 1 base, with 6 bases left between them. This CDR3 is CSASTGNTEAFF. The CDR3 DNA follows: TGCAGTGCTAGTACCGGGAACACTGAAGCTTTCTTT.

This clonotype was recorded a few times. The J gene is TRBJ2-2, the V gene TRBV11-2; tentatively, D is TRBD2 (7 bases). The germline V and J ends were trimmed by 3 bases and 4 bases, with 15 bases remaining between them. The CDR3 has 16 residues. Germline V gene sequence: CDR1 SGHAT, CDR2 FQNNGV. In DNA, the CDR3 is TGTGCCAGCAGCTTTTATTGGGGGGGCCGCACCGGGGAGCTGTTTTTT. The encoded protein is CASSFYWGGRTGELFF.

This rearrangement joins TRBV5-1 to TRBJ2-5, with D possibly TRBD2 on 6 matching bases. Trimming removed 0 bases at V and 1 base at J, with 7 bases between. This CDR3 has 14 residues. Germline CDR1 and CDR2: SGHRS and YFSETQ. CDR3 amino acids: CASSLVGSQETQYF. CDR3 nucleotides: TGCGCCAGCAGCTTGGTCGGGAGCCAAGAGACCCAGTACTTC.

V gene TRBV12-3 or TRBV12-4 combines with J gene TRBJ2-7; a possible D gene is TRBD1 (5 bases). V dropped 5 bases and J dropped 2 bases, with 19 bases sitting between them. The CDR3 runs to 16 residues. CDR3 nucleotide sequence: TGTGCCAGCAGTCCAGGACAAGGGGATGCCACCTACGAGCAGTACTTC. Protein product: CASSPGQGDATYEQYF.

The chain uses TRBV20-1 and TRBJ2-1; either TRBD1 or TRBD2 may supply D (5 bases each). CDR3 size: 13 residues. V lost 6 bases to trimming and J lost 3 bases, with 12 bases between them. The V gene's germline CDR1 is DFQATT and CDR2 SNEGSKA (reference sequence). The CDR3 sequence is CSAEEGSYNEQFF. The CDR3 bases are TGCAGTGCCGAAGAGGGGAGCTACAATGAGCAGTTCTTC.

This clonotype was seen more than once but under ten times. J is TRBJ1-6 and V is TRBV5-1; D not certain. Trimming shortened V by 4 bases and J by 5 bases, and 13 bases separated the two germline ends. Germline assignment: CDR1 SGHRS and CDR2 YFSETQ. The CDR3 has 15 amino acids. The CDR3 reads CASSLRVSNNSPLHF. CDR3 sequence (DNA): TGCGCCAGCAGCCTCCGGGTCTCTAATAATTCACCCCTCCACTTT. The full variable domain, its missing parts supplied by reference TRBV5-1 and TRBJ1-6, is KAGVTQTPRYLIKTRGQQVTLSCSPISGHRSVSWYQQTPGQGLQFLFEYFSETQRNKGNFPGRFSGRQFSNSRSEMNVSTLELGDSALYLCASSLRVSNNSPLHFGNGTRLTVT.

V and J are TRBV5-1 and TRBJ2-3, with D perhaps TRBD2 (5 bases). The CDR3 sequence is 14 residues long. Germline V CDR1 and CDR2: SGHRS, YFSETQ. V gave up 0 bases and J gave up 4 bases, with 9 bases separating them. CDR3 loop: CASSLEGSADTQYF. The CDR3 DNA sequence: TGCGCCAGCAGCTTGGAGGGTAGCGCAGATACGCAGTATTTT.

The chain carries TRBV7-3 and TRBJ2-1; no definite D call. CDR1 is SGHTA, CDR2 FQGTGA, per germline. CDR3 length equals 18 residues. V lost 1 base, J lost 10 bases, and 26 bases lay in between. The CDR3 DNA is TGTGCCAGCAGCTTAAGGCCCCGATGGGATGCCGGCATCCAGGAGCAGTTCTTC. It codes for CASSLRPRWDAGIQEQFF.

The sample holds many counts of this clonotype. This chain joins TRBV29-1 and TRBJ1-1; 7 nucleotides agree with TRBD1. Trimming at V came to 5 bases and at J to 0 bases, leaving 12 bases not matched to a gene. The V gene's germline CDR1 is SQVTM and CDR2 ANQGSEA. This CDR3 is built from 16 residues. CDR3 nucleotide sequence: TGCAGCGTTACTGGACAGGTTTGGGGCATGAACACTGAAGCTTTCTTT. Amino acid sequence: CSVTGQVWGMNTEAFF.

This clonotype was detected a few times. The chain uses TRBV6-2 or TRBV6-3 and TRBJ2-2, with 7 bases identical to TRBD1. The ends lost 0 bases at V and 1 base at J; junction bases unmatched: 2. Germline values: CDR1 MNHEY, CDR2 SVGEGT. The CDR3 contains 16 residues. The DNA for the CDR3 is TGTGCCAGCAGTTACTCAAGGACAGGGAACACCGGGGAGCTGTTTTTT. Protein: CASSYSRTGNTGELFF.

CDR3 sequence: CASSSTGGGLAGRGHGYEQYF. DNA for the CDR3: TGTGCCAGCAGTTCGACTGGGGGGGGACTAGCGGGCCGAGGGCATGGCTACGAGCAGTACTTC. The chain employs TRBV6-2 or TRBV6-3 and TRBJ2-7; 12 positions agree with TRBD2. This CDR3 has 21 amino acids. Germline V lookup: CDR1 MNHEY, CDR2 SVGEGT. After removal of 4 bases from V and 3 bases from J, the junction contained 22 bases not matched to a gene.

This clonotype was seen repeatedly, ten times or more. The limits of the CDR3 on the DNA are not certain, so only TCRdb's listed CDR3 is given. The chain links TRBV5-6 to TRBJ2-2. The CDR3 is 12 amino acids long, termini counted. Germline V gives CDR1 SGHDT, CDR2 YYEEEE. This CDR3 is CASSFGQGAVFF.

This clonotype was seen only a few times. The V gene is TRBV14, the J gene TRBJ2-1; 9 bases align to TRBD2. V dropped 3 bases and J dropped 2; count of bases not matched to a gene: 5. There are 16 residues in the CDR3. The germline CDR1 and CDR2 sequences are SGHDN and FVKESK. The CDR3 nucleotides read TGTGCCAGCAGCCAGATGAGCGGGGGGACCTACAATGAGCAGTTCTTC. Translating it yields CASSQMSGGTYNEQFF.

The V and J genes are TRBV6-1 and TRBJ1-4; D remains unclear. V dropped 5 bases and J dropped 12 bases, with 22 bases sitting between them. Looked up from germline, CDR1 is MNHNS and CDR2 is SASEGT. The CDR3 is 15 residues long. The DNA of the CDR3 is TGTGCCAGCAGTCCCAGATTTGTGGCACAATTTCAACTGTTTTTT. It is translated as CASSPRFVAQFQLFF.

This clonotype was seen a handful of times. This CDR3 is CASSFLGPGNTIYF. Written as DNA, the CDR3 is TGTGCCAGCAGCTTTTTGGGGCCCGGAAACACCATATATTTT. V gene TRBV12-3 or TRBV12-4 combines with J gene TRBJ1-3; TRBD1 is a possible D gene (5 bases). Trimming removed 6 bases from V and 4 bases from J, with 13 bases in between. The CDR3 length is 14 residues.

The chain carries TRBV20-1 and TRBJ1-5; D call uncertain. Trimming left V 3 bases short and J 1 base short, with 22 bases between. This CDR3 contains 18 residues. Germline lookup yields CDR1 DFQATT and CDR2 SNEGSKA (reference sequence). CDR3 coding DNA: TGCAGTGCTAGTTCTGGTGGGGAGTCCCCGAGGAGCAATCAGCCCCAGCATTTT. Its protein product is CSASSGGESPRSNQPQHF.

V usage is TRBV6-2 or TRBV6-3 and J usage is TRBJ2-7; 9 bases are shared with TRBD1. Germline V lookup: CDR1 MNHEY, CDR2 SVGEGT. There are 19 residues in the CDR3. J gave up 2 bases and V 6 bases, and 20 bases lay outside the gene matches. CDR3 amino acids: CASSYLIHLPGQGPYEQYF. CDR3 nucleotides: TGTGCCAGCAGCTACCTCATACATCTACCGGGACAGGGACCCTACGAGCAGTACTTC.

This clonotype was seen a few times. V usage is TRBV10-3 and J usage is TRBJ2-3; TRBD1 or TRBD2 may be the D gene (5 bases each). The CDR3 sequence is 16 residues long. CDR1 is ENHRY and CDR2 is SYGVKD in the germline V gene. The germline V and J ends were trimmed by 3 bases and 0 bases, with 13 bases remaining between them. CDR3 DNA: TGTGCCATCAGTGATACTAGGGGTCAAAGCACAGATACGCAGTATTTT. Its translation: CAISDTRGQSTDTQYF.